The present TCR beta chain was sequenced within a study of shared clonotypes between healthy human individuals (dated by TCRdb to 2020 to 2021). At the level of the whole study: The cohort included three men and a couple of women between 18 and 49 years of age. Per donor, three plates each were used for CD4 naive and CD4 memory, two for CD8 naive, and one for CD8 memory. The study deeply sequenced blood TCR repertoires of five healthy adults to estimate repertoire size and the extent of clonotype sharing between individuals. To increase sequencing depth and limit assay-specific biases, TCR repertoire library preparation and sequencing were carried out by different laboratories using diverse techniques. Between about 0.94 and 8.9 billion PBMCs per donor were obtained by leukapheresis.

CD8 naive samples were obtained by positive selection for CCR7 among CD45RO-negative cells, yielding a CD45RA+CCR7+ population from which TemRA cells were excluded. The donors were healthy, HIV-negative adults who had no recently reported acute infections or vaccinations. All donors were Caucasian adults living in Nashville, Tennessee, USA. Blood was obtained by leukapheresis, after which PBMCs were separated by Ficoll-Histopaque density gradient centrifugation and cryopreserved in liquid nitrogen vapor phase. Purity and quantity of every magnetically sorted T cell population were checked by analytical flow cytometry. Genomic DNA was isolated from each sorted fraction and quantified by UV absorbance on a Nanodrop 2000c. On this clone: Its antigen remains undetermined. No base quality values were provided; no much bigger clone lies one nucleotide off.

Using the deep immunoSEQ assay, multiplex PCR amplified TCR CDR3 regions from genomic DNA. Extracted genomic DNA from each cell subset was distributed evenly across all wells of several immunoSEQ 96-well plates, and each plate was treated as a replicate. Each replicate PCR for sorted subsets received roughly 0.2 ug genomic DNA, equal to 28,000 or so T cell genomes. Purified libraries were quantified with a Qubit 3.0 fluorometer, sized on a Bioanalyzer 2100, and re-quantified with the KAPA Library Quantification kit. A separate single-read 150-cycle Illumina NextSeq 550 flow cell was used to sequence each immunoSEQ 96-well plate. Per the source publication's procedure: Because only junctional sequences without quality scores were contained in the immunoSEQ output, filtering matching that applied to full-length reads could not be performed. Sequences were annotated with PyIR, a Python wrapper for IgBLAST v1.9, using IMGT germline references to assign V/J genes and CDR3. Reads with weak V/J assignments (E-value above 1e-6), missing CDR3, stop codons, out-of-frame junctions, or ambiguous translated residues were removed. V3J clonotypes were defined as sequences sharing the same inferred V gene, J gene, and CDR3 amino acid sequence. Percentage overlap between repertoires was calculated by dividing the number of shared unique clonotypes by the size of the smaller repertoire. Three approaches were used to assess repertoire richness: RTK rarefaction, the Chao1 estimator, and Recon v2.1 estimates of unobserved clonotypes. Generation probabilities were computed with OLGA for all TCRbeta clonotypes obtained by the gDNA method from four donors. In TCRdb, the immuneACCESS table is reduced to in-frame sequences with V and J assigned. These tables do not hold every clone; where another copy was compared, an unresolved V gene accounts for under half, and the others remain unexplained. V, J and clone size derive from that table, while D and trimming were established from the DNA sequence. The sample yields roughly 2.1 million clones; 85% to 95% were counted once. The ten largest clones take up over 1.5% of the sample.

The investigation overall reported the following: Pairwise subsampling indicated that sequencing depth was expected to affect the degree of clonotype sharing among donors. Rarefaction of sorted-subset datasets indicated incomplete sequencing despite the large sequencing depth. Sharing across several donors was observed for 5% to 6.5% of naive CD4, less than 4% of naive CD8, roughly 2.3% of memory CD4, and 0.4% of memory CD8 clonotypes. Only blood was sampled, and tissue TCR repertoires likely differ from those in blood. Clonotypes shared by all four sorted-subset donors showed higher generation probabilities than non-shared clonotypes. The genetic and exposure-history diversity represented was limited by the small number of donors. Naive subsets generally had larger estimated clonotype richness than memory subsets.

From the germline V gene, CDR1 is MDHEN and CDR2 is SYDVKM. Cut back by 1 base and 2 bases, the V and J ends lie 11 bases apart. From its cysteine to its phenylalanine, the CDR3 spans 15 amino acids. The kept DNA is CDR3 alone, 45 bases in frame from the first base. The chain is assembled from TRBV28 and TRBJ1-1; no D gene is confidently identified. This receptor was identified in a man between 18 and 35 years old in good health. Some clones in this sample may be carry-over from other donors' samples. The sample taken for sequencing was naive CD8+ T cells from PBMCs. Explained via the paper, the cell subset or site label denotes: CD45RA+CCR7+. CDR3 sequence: CASSLLSGSNTEAFF. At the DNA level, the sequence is TGTGCCAGCAGTTTATTGTCCGGTTCCAACACTGAAGCTTTCTTT.